This T cell receptor (beta chain) was found in a study of CD8 T cells in ankylosing spondylitis (dated by TCRdb to about 2017). About the full investigation: To find TCR variants linked to disease, the study profiled T cell receptor beta repertoires in ankylosing spondylitis patients and healthy donors. Samples of peripheral blood were taken, and for ankylosing spondylitis patients, synovial fluid was collected as well. In total, the full study cohort was made up of about 110 healthy donors and some 26 ankylosing spondylitis patients.

The data were produced on an Illumina HiSeq 2500. Quantitative 5'-RACE with molecular barcodes was the method used to prepare the TCR beta libraries. As for the original processing: Disease-linked TCR variants were identified with a new computational method built on a probabilistic model of VDJ rearrangement. TCRdb itself trimmed the public reads at Q25 with fastp, ran MiXCR and retained productive beta chains. Here each entry gathers all rows of one CDR3 protein and keeps the most common genes and DNA. The V and J calls and clone size are TCRdb's, not the authors'. The sample contains over 450,000 distinct CDR3 sequences, more than 9.5% of them found a single time. The ten largest make up 6.8% of the sample. Findings and caveats that apply to the study as a whole: Some TCR beta motif variants had previously been reported in synovial fluid and blood of reactive arthritis patients, which suggested common disease-initiation mechanisms. The disease-linked clones had a CD8+ phenotype and were found at relatively low frequencies in peripheral blood. Blood from ankylosing spondylitis patients appeared to be characterized by a TCR beta motif composed of eight highly homologous amino acid variants. Significant enrichment of the disease-linked clones was reported in matched synovial fluid samples from ankylosing spondylitis patients.

This clonotype was counted only a few times. This receptor's antigen is unknown. Base qualities are not at hand, and no much larger clone is one base apart. The receptor was derived from a male donor with ankylosing spondylitis. Sequenced material: blood, either unsorted or a sorted T cell fraction (not recorded which).

CDR3 protein: CASSFAQGENIQYF. The DNA reads as follows: TGCGCCAGCAGCTTCGCGCAGGGGGAAAACATTCAGTACTTC. Recombination connected TRBV5-1 to TRBJ2-4, with 7 bases in between that match TRBD1. According to the germline V gene, CDR1 reads SGHRS and CDR2 reads YFSETQ. Trimming leaves V shorter by 2 bases and J shorter by 5 bases, with the junction holding 4 bases beyond the gene matches. Spanning cysteine to phenylalanine, the CDR3 consists of 14 amino acids. Only the CDR3 DNA is retained, 42 bases long and in frame from the first base. Where the CDR3 stops, the reference TRBV5-1 and TRBJ2-4 genes take over; the full variable domain is KAGVTQTPRYLIKTRGQQVTLSCSPISGHRSVSWYQQTPGQGLQFLFEYFSETQRNKGNFPGRFSGRQFSNSRSEMNVSTLELGDSALYLCASSFAQGENIQYFGAGTRLSVL.